The 29 T cell receptor beta chains given below trace back to one sample, sequenced in a study of cytomegalovirus exposure and HLA in healthy donors. The PCR had 60 Vbeta and 13 Jbeta primers. Profiled with immunoSEQ multiplex PCR; TCRdb holds only in-frame clones, not every one. The sample shows over 250,000 clones, roughly 85% of them seen only once. The sample was PBMCs. The receptors were gathered from a middle-aged man in good health and CMV-seropositive.

The chain couples TRBV9 to TRBJ2-5; 10 positions agree with TRBD1. The V segment lost 3 bases and the J segment 11 bases; nucleotides outside the gene matches: 19. The length of the CDR3 is 17 residues. Germline V gene sequence: CDR1 SGDLS, CDR2 YYNGEE. The CDR3 DNA reads TGTGCCAGCAGCGCGAGCCTAGGAGACAGGGGGCCAAGAGAGCAGTACTTC. Translated: CASSASLGDRGPREQYF. Full variable domain (remainder filled in from reference TRBV9 and TRBJ2-5): DSGVTQTPKHLITATGQRVTLRCSPRSGDLSVYWYQQSLDQGLQFLIQYYNGEERAKGNILERFSAQQFPDLHSELNLSSLELGDSALYFCASSASLGDRGPREQYFGPGTRLLVL.

The chain has TRBV5-4 and TRBJ1-2, with 7 bases that match TRBD1. CDR1 is SGHNT, CDR2 YYREEE, per germline (reference sequence). CDR3 size: 17 residues. V lost 1 base and J lost 4; bases outside the gene matches: 13. The DNA of the CDR3 is TGTGCCAGCAGCTTGAGGGACAGCTTCTTAAGGGGCTATGGCTACACCTTC. Amino acid sequence: CASSLRDSFLRGYGYTF.

The chain carries TRBV28 and TRBJ1-5; 9 nucleotides agree with TRBD1. This CDR3 is built from 19 residues. CDR1 is MDHEN, CDR2 SYDVKM, per germline. J gave up 2 bases and V 5 bases, and 16 bases lay outside the gene matches. CDR3 nucleotides: TGTGCCAGCAGTCCCCGAGGGACAGGGTGGGCGGTGGGCAATCAGCCCCAGCATTTT. It translates to CASSPRGTGWAVGNQPQHF.

The chain has TRBV2 and TRBJ2-2; the D gene is possibly TRBD1 (5 bases). Trimming took 6 bases from V and 4 from J, leaving 12 bases between them. Germline assignment: CDR1 SNHLY and CDR2 FYNNEI. The CDR3 covers 14 residues. CDR3 region: CASRETEFTGELFF. CDR3 DNA sequence: TGTGCCAGCAGGGAGACAGAGTTCACCGGGGAGCTGTTTTTT.

This sequence joins TRBV29-1 and TRBJ2-3; the match to TRBD2 covers 9 bases. CDR3 length equals 16 residues. Unmatched junction bases numbered 16, after V lost 4 bases and J lost 8 bases. Germline V gene data show CDR1 as SQVTM and CDR2 as ANQGSEA. CDR3 nucleotide sequence: TGCAGCGTTGGACTAGCGGAGATACTAGCACAGTTTACGCAGTATTTT. Translating it yields CSVGLAEILAQFTQYF.

The rearrangement joins TRBV13 to TRBJ2-1; 9 bases are shared with TRBD2. Germline trimming cut 4 bases from V and 6 bases from J; bases unmatched to any gene: 10. CDR1 and CDR2 from the germline V gene are PRHDT and FYEKMQ (reference sequence). The CDR3 runs to 16 residues. CDR3 amino acids: CASSSPGTSLSNEQFF. The DNA for the CDR3 is TGTGCCAGCAGCTCCCCCGGGACTAGCTTATCCAATGAGCAGTTCTTC. The full variable domain, with the rest looked up from reference TRBV13 and TRBJ2-1, is AAGVIQSPRHLIKEKRETATLKCYPIPRHDTVYWYQQGPGQDPQFLISFYEKMQSDKGSIPDRFSAQQFSDYHSELNMSSLELGDSALYFCASSSPGTSLSNEQFFGPGTRLTVL.

This clone turned up a few times. The V call is TRBV6-1, the J call TRBJ1-1; D gene unclear. V lost 10 bases and J lost 3, with 15 bases in between. Germline CDR1 and CDR2: MNHNS and SASEGT. The length of the CDR3 is 13 residues. The CDR3 sequence: CATQEGSHTEAFF. The CDR3 coding sequence is TGTGCCACCCAAGAGGGTTCGCACACTGAAGCTTTCTTT.

This chain links TRBV18 with TRBJ2-7, with 7 bases matching TRBD1. The length of the CDR3 is 13 residues. The ends lost 6 bases at V and 3 bases at J; junction bases unmatched: 5. The germline CDR1 and CDR2 sequences are KGHSH and LQKENI. CDR3 region: CASSADRNYEQYF. CDR3 DNA sequence: TGTGCCAGCTCTGCGGACAGGAACTACGAGCAGTACTTC.

This rearrangement joins TRBV18 to TRBJ2-2, with 9 bases lining up with TRBD2. The CDR3 length is 16 residues. J gave up 6 bases and V 5 bases, and 10 bases lay outside the gene matches. Germline V gene data show CDR1 as KGHSH and CDR2 as LQKENI. This CDR3 is CASSASGRRGSGELFF. DNA of the CDR3: TGTGCCAGCTCAGCCAGCGGGAGGCGCGGGTCCGGGGAGCTGTTTTTT.

This chain connects TRBV4-1 to TRBJ2-3; no definite D call. The CDR3 loop spans 13 amino acids. CDR1 is MGHRA, CDR2 YSYEKL, per germline. With 0 bases removed from V and 10 bases from J, the gap between germline ends came to 11 bases. The CDR3 sequence is CASSQDSVSPQYF. In nucleotides, the CDR3 is TGCGCCAGCAGCCAAGATTCGGTATCACCGCAGTATTTT.

The chain carries TRBV29-1 and TRBJ2-3, with D perhaps TRBD2 (7 bases). Germline V gene data show CDR1 as SQVTM and CDR2 as ANQGSEA. Trimming shortened V by 4 bases and J by 2 bases, and 19 bases separated the two germline ends. The CDR3 is 16 residues long. The CDR3 sequence is CSVVTAGAAFTDTQYF. For the CDR3, the DNA is TGCAGCGTTGTGACGGCGGGGGCAGCATTCACAGATACGCAGTATTTT.

The J gene is TRBJ1-4, the V gene TRBV25-1, with a weak D call TRBD1 (5 bases). Germline V gives CDR1 MGHDK, CDR2 SYGVNS. The CDR3 is 12 residues long. Between the trimmed V and J ends, which lost 10 bases and 8 bases, there was a span of 14 bases. The chain's CDR3 is CATRGGGEKLFF. The CDR3 nucleotides are TGTGCCACCCGCGGGGGAGGGGAAAAACTGTTTTTT.

The rearrangement joins TRBV7-2 to TRBJ1-1, with TRBD1 as a possible D gene (6 bases). The CDR3 sequence is 14 residues long. V was pared by 5 bases and J by 4 bases, with 14 bases between. Germline CDR1 is SGHTA and CDR2 is FQGNSA. CDR3 residues: CASSTQGRGTEAFF. The CDR3 nucleotides read TGTGCCAGCAGCACACAGGGAAGAGGCACTGAAGCTTTCTTT.

This sequence joins TRBV11-3 and TRBJ2-1; D might be TRBD2 (7 bases). This CDR3 has 15 residues. Germline assignment: CDR1 SGHNT and CDR2 YENEEA. V was clipped by 5 bases and J by 8 bases, with 19 bases between them. For the CDR3, the DNA is TGTGCCAGCAGCCTCGGCCGGGGGGCGTCAGATGAGCAGTTCTTC. Translation gives CASSLGRGASDEQFF.

Worth noting for this clone: As the CDR3 is not closed by the conserved phenylalanine or tryptophan, this likely results from a read error. The chain couples TRBV5-4 to TRBJ2-7, with 8 bases that match TRBD1. CDR1 and CDR2 (germline): SGHNT, YYREEE (reference sequence). The V gene end was trimmed by 3 bases and the J gene end by 6 bases; junction bases not matched to a gene: 5. This CDR3 has 13 residues. As DNA, the CDR3 is TGTGCCAGCAGCTGGATGACAGGGGCCGAGCAGTACCTC. It encodes CASSWMTGAEQYL.

The chain's CDR3 is CASSLWASEETQYF. The CDR3 DNA sequence: TGTGCCAGCAGCTTATGGGCTAGCGAAGAGACCCAGTACTTC. The chain recombines TRBV7-2 with TRBJ2-5, with D tentatively TRBD2 (6 bases). This CDR3 spans 14 amino acids. Deletions cut 2 bases from V and 3 bases from J, with 10 bases between. CDR1 SGHTA and CDR2 FQGNSA come from the germline V gene.

The chain employs TRBV10-3 and TRBJ2-5; 9 nucleotides align to TRBD1. The CDR3 is 13 amino acids. Germline trimming cut 5 bases from V and 5 bases from J; bases unmatched to any gene: 3. The germline V gene has CDR1 ENHRY and CDR2 SYGVKD. CDR3 residues: CAISRQGGETQYF. In DNA, the CDR3 is TGTGCCATCAGTCGACAGGGGGGGGAGACCCAGTACTTC.

The chain has TRBV6-5 and TRBJ2-7, with a possible D match to TRBD2 (5 bases). Germline CDR1 is MNHEY and CDR2 is SVGAGI. The CDR3 has 14 amino acids. V gave up 5 bases and J gave up 6 bases, with 17 bases separating them. This CDR3 reads CASSTYEGPFEQYF. The CDR3 region has the DNA TGTGCCAGCAGTACTTATGAGGGCCCTTTCGAGCAGTACTTC.

V gene TRBV7-9 combines with J gene TRBJ1-1; 7 positions match TRBD1. This CDR3 contains 14 residues. Per germline, CDR1 SEHNR and CDR2 FQNEAQ (reference sequence). V lost 2 bases and J lost 4; bases outside the gene matches: 4. The CDR3 DNA reads as TGTGCCAGCAGCTTATCCGACAGGGCCACTGAAGCTTTCTTT. Its translation: CASSLSDRATEAFF.

V usage is TRBV11-2 and J usage is TRBJ2-7; no reliable D call. The CDR3 is 16 amino acids. V gave up 2 bases and J gave up 0 bases, with 14 bases separating them. Germline values: CDR1 SGHAT, CDR2 FQNNGV. CDR3 region: CASSLQSRQSSYEQYF. The CDR3 DNA is TGTGCCAGCAGCTTACAGAGCAGGCAAAGCTCCTACGAGCAGTACTTC.

J is TRBJ2-7 and V is TRBV28, with D possibly being TRBD1 (7 bases). The germline CDR1 and CDR2 sequences are MDHEN and SYDVKM. This CDR3 has 12 residues. The V and J ends lost 2 bases and 7 bases respectively, with 9 bases between them. The CDR3 DNA follows: TGTGCCAGCAGTTTAGCAGGGGGGGAGCAGTACTTC. Its translation is CASSLAGGEQYF. The full variable domain, its missing parts supplied by reference TRBV28 and TRBJ2-7, is DVKVTQSSRYLVKRTGEKVFLECVQDMDHENMFWYRQDPGLGLRLIYFSYDVKMKEKGDIPEGYSVSREKKERFSLILESASTNQTSMYLCASSLAGGEQYFGPGTRLTVT.

This clone was picked up one time. The chain recombines TRBV19 with TRBJ2-7, with TRBD1 identical over 8 bases. The J segment lost 6 bases and the V segment lost 7 bases, leaving 11 bases of the junction unmatched. The CDR3 is made up of 14 amino acids. Germline V CDR1 and CDR2: LNHDA, SQIVND (reference sequence). CDR3 sequence reads: CASTPMDRAGEQYF. The CDR3 nucleotides are TGTGCCAGTACCCCGATGGACAGGGCGGGCGAGCAGTACTTC.

The sample holds one count of this clone. The rearrangement links TRBV7-3 to TRBJ1-6; no clear D gene. The V gene's germline CDR1 is SGHTA and CDR2 FQGTGA. The V end was cut by 1 base, the J end by 9 bases, with 10 bases between. The CDR3 totals 14 residues. CDR3 protein: CASSLSGPGSPLHF. The CDR3 DNA follows: TGTGCCAGCAGCTTAAGCGGCCCGGGTTCACCCCTCCACTTT.

The chain couples TRBV4-3 to TRBJ1-2; possible D gene TRBD1, 6 bases. CDR1 and CDR2 (germline): LGHNA, YSLEER. V was pared by 0 bases and J by 3 bases, with 8 bases between. The CDR3 loop spans 14 amino acids. In nucleotides, the CDR3 is TGCGCCAGCAGCCAAGACAGGGGTTACTATGGCTACACCTTC. It is translated as CASSQDRGYYGYTF.

This clone appeared once. This rearrangement joins TRBV28 to TRBJ2-7; tentatively, D is TRBD1 (7 bases). Between the trimmed V and J ends, which lost 5 bases and 6 bases, there was a span of 23 bases. The CDR3 extends over 16 amino acids. The germline CDR1 and CDR2 sequences are MDHEN and SYDVKM. DNA for the CDR3: TGTGCCAGCAGTCCCCCCGGGGGAAGGGGGCTCATCGAGCAGTACTTC. This codes for CASSPPGGRGLIEQYF.

This clone has only a few counts. This chain uses TRBV6-1 with TRBJ1-2; TRBD1 is a possible D gene (6 bases). The CDR3 contains 14 residues. Germline assignment: CDR1 MNHNS and CDR2 SASEGT. Trimming took off 6 bases at V and 8 bases at J, with 19 bases between the two ends. The CDR3 DNA reads TGTGCCAGCAGGATGGACAGTATGTCCCAAGGCTACACCTTC. Translating gives CASRMDSMSQGYTF.

The V and J genes are TRBV27 and TRBJ2-5; TRBD1 matches 8 bases. Germline trimming cut 6 bases from V and 5 bases from J; bases unmatched to any gene: 11. The CDR3 sequence is 15 residues long. CDR1 is MNHEY, CDR2 SMNVEV, per germline (reference sequence). The CDR3 is CASSPRKQGDETQYF. CDR3 DNA sequence: TGTGCCAGCAGCCCCCGGAAACAGGGGGACGAGACCCAGTACTTC.

J is TRBJ1-4 and V is TRBV11-1, with 8 bases identical to TRBD1. Germline CDR1 and CDR2: SGHAT and FQDESV (reference sequence). V trimming: 8 bases; J trimming: 8 bases; junction bases outside the gene matches: 13. CDR3 size: 15 residues. DNA of the CDR3: TGTGCCAGCCGGGCCACCAGGGGGCCAGAGGAAAAACTGTTTTTT. Its protein product is CASRATRGPEEKLFF. The variable domain in full, completed from reference TRBV11-1 and TRBJ1-4, reads EAEVAQSPRYKITEKSQAVAFWCDPISGHATLYWYRQILGQGPELLVQFQDESVVDDSQLPKDRFSAERLKGVDSTLKIQPAELGDSAMYLCASRATRGPEEKLFFGSGTQLSVL.

The chain employs TRBV4-2 and TRBJ1-1; maybe TRBD1 (5 bases). CDR1 LGHNA and CDR2 YNFKEQ come from the germline V gene. The CDR3 runs 18 residues. The V and J ends lost 4 bases and 4 bases respectively, with 25 bases between them. CDR3 coding DNA: TGTGCCAGCAGCCGAAGCCAAGCAGGGCTAGGTACGAGCACTGAAGCTTTCTTT. This sequence encodes CASSRSQAGLGTSTEAFF.